This T cell receptor beta chain is from a study of shared clonotypes between healthy human individuals. Repertoires were generated with immunoSEQ multiplex PCR, while TCRdb's copy carries only in-frame clones and drops some. The table has roughly 2.6 million clones, just over 90% seen once; the top ten hold more than 0.12%. J lost 5 bases, V lost 1 base, and 7 bases had no gene match. Germline CDR1 reads SGDLS; CDR2 reads YYNGEE. This CDR3 spans 15 amino acids. The TCR sequence derives from a man younger than 35 in good health. The V call is TRBV9, the J call TRBJ2-5, with TRBD1 matching 8 bases. Sample: naive CD4+ T cells sorted from blood. This sample's subset: CD45RA+ positively selected. The CDR3 here is CASSVPTGAGETQYF. For the CDR3, the DNA is TGTGCCAGCAGCGTACCGACAGGGGCCGGGGAGACCCAGTACTTC.